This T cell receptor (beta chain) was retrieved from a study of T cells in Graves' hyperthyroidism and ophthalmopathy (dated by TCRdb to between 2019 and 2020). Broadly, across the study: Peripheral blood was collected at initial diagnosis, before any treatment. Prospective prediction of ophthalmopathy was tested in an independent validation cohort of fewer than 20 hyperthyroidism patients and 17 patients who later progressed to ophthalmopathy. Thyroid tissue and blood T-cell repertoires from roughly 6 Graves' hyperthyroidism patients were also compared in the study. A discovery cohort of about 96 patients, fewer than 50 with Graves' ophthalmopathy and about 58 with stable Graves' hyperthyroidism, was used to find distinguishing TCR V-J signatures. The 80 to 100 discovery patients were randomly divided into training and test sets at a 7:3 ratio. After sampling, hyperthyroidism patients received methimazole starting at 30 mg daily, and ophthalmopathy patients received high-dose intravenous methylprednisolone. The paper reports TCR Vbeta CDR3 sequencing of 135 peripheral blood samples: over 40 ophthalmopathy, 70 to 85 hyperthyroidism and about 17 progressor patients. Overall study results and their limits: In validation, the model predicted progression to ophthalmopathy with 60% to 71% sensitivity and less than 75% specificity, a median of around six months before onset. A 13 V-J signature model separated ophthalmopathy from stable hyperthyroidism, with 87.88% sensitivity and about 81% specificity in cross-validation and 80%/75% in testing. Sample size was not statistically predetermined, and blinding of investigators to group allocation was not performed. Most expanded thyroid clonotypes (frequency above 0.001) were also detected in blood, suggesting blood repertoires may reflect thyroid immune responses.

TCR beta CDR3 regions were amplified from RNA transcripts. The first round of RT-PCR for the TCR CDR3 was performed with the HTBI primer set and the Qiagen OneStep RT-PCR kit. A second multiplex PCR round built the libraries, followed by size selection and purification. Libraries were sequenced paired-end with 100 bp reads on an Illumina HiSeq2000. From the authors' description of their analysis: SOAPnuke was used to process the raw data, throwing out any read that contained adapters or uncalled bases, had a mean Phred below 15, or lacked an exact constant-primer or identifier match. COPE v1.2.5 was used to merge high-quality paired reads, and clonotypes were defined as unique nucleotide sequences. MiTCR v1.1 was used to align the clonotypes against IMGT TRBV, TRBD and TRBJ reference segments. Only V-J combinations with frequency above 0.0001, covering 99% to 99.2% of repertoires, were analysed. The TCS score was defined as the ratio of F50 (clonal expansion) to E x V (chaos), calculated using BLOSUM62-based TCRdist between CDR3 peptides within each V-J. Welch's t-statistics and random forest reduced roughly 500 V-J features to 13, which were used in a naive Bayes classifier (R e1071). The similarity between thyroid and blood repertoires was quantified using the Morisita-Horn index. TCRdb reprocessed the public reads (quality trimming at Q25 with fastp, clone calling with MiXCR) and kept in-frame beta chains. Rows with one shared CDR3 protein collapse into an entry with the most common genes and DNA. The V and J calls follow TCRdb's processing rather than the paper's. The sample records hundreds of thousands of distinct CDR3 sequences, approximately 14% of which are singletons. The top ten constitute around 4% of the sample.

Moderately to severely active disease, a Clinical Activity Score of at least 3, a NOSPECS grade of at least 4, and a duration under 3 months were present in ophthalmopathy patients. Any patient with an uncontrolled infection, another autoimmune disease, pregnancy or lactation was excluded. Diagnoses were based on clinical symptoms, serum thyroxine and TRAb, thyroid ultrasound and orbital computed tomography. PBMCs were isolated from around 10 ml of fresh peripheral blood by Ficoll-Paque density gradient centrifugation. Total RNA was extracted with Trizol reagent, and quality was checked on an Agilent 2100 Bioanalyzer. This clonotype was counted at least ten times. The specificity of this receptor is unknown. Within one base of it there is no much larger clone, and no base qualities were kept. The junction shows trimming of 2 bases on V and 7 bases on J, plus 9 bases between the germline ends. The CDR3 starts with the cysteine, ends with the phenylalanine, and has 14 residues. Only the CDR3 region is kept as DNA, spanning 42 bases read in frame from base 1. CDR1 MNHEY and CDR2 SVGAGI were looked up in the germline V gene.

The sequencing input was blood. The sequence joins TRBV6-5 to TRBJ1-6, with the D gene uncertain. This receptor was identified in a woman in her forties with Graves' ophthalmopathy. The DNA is TGTGCCAGCAGTTACGCGGGCCCGAATTCACCCCTCCACTTT. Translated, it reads CASSYAGPNSPLHF.